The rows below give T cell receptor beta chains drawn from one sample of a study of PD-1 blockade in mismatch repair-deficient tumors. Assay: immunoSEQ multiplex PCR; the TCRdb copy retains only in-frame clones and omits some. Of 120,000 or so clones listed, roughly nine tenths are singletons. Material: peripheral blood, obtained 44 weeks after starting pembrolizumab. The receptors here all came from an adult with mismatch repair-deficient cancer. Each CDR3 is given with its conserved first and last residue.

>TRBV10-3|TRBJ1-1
CAISERGQGGLNTEAFF
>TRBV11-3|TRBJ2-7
CASSLDVFETSGRDLREQYF
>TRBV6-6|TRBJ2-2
CASSSTSGRTGELFF
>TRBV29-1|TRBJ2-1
CSVEWANEQFF
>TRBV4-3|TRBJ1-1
CASSQTLLGETEAFF
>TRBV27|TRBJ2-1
CASSRGTSGRNEQFF
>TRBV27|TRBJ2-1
CASSHPGTSGIDEQFF
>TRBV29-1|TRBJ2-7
CSARTGNYEQYF
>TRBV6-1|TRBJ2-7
CASSDIIYEQYF
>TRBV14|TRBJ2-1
CASSRYSGRAENEQFF
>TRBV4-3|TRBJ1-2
CASSQEGKANYGYTF
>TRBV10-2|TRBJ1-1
CASLGQHTEAFF
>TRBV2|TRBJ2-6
CASSVEGAGANVLTF
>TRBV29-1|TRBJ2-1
CSVGGSRVRYNEQFF
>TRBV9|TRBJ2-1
CASSDRFYNEQFF
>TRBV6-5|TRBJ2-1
CASSYGLAGEAEQFF
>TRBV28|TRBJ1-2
CASRGQADRGRYGYTF
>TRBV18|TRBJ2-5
CASSTRDRGQETQYF
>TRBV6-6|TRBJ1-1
CASSYTEGREAFF
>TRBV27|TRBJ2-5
CASSLSGGGGETQYF
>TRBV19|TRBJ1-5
CASSIFGGQEPQHF
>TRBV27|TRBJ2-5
CASSPGLAGGYQETQYF
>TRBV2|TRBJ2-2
CASSVSRGQAGELFF
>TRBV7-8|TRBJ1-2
CASSRGQAEYGYTF
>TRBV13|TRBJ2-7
CASSFGGQDLSYEQYF
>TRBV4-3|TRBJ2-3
CASSQGWGRGDTQYF
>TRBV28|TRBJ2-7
CASSPGTSGTYEQYF
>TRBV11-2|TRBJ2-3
CASSLAVVGDTQYF
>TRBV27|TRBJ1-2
CASSFPGGHGYTF
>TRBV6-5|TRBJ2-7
CASSHRGRAYEQYF
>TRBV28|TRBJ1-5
CASGGYSNQPQHF
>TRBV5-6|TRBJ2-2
CASSRGLAAGTGELFF
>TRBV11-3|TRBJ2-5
CASSHQGQPMGTQYF
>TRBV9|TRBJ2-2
CASSHGSGELFF
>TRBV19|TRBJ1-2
CASSGKLARDGYTF
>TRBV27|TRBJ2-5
CASSFSGSDPQETQYF
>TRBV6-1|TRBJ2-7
CASSPGFYEQYF
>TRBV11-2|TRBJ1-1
CASSLGRQWNTEAFF
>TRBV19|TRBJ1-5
CASSISFQPQHF
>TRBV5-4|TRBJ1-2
CASSPTENYGYTF
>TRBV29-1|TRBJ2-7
CSVEGTGGGEQYF
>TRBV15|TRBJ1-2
CATSRDVGDRLTSYTF
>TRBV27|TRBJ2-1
CASSRGTSGHNEQFF
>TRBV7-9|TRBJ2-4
CASSYGGDSLNIQYF
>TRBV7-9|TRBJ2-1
CASSFWTSGRGYNEQFF